The 8 T cell receptor beta chains below were found in one sample sequenced in a study of OX40 agonist ivuxolimab in advanced cancers. Sequenced by immunoSEQ multiplex PCR; TCRdb stores in-frame clones only, minus some. The sample lists roughly 74,000 clones, 80% to 95% occurring once. The sequences come from CD4+ or CD8+ T cells sorted from blood, collected in a trial of the OX40 agonist ivuxolimab. The source is an adult with an advanced solid tumor such as melanoma, head and neck, liver or kidney cancer.

This chain links TRBV5-1 with TRBJ2-3, with a tentative D call TRBD2 (6 bases). This CDR3 has 14 amino acids. The V and J ends lost 4 bases and 4 bases respectively, with 13 bases between them. Germline CDR1 and CDR2: SGHRS and YFSETQ. CDR3 bases: TGCGCCAGCAGCACCCGGGGGTCATCAGATACGCAGTATTTT. The encoded protein is CASSTRGSSDTQYF.

V usage is TRBV2 and J usage is TRBJ2-3; D not certain. The germline V and J ends were trimmed by 5 bases and 8 bases, with 8 bases remaining between them. This CDR3 comprises 11 residues. Looked up from germline, CDR1 is SNHLY and CDR2 is FYNNEI. The CDR3 DNA reads TGTGCCAGCAGTCCTCCGGTTACGCAGTATTTT. Residues: CASSPPVTQYF.

This chain uses TRBV19 with TRBJ2-5, with D tentatively TRBD2 (5 bases). The CDR3 has 15 residues. V was trimmed by 2 bases and J by 1 base, leaving 11 bases between them. CDR1 and CDR2 (germline): LNHDA, SQIVND (reference sequence). The CDR3 DNA follows: TGTGCCAGTAGTATAAATTGGGAGATCCAAGAGACCCAGTACTTC. Protein sequence: CASSINWEIQETQYF.

The J gene is TRBJ2-1, the V gene TRBV6-6; no clear D. CDR3 length: 16 residues. In germline, CDR1 is MNHNY, CDR2 SVGAGI (reference sequence). The V gene lost 4 bases and the J gene lost 3 bases, with 16 bases spanning the gap. CDR3 nucleotide sequence: TGTGCCAGCAGTTTCTCCGCGGAGTGGGGCTACAATGAGCAGTTCTTC. Protein product: CASSFSAEWGYNEQFF.

The J gene is TRBJ2-2, the V gene TRBV6-5, with D tentatively TRBD1 or TRBD2 (5 bases each). This CDR3 is 15 amino acids long. Trimming cost V 6 bases and J 3 bases, with 14 bases left between them. Germline loops: CDR1 MNHEY, CDR2 SVGAGI. CDR3 nucleotides: TGTGCCAGCAGCCCGGCGAGGGGTTACACCGGGGAGCTGTTTTTT. As protein: CASSPARGYTGELFF.

The chain joins TRBV9 to TRBJ2-2, with TRBD2 matching over 9 bases. CDR3 length equals 15 residues. Unmatched junction bases numbered 6, after V lost 3 bases and J lost 6 bases. Germline V gene lookup returns CDR1 SGDLS and CDR2 YYNGEE. As DNA, the CDR3 is TGTGCCAGCAGCGGGCTAGCGGGGCCGGCCGGGGAGCTGTTTTTT. Encoded protein: CASSGLAGPAGELFF.

About this clone itself: The same CDR3 also results from other DNA sequences found in this sample. The chain combines TRBV19 with TRBJ2-7; 10 bases map to TRBD1. The CDR3 runs to 14 residues. J was trimmed by 4 bases and V by 6 bases; bases with no gene match: 6. The germline CDR1 and CDR2 sequences are LNHDA and SQIVND (reference sequence). CDR3 nucleotides: TGTGCCAGTAGCCCGGGACAGGGGATTTACGAGCAGTACTTC. This gives the protein CASSPGQGIYEQYF.

The chain combines TRBV9 with TRBJ2-2, with D possibly matching TRBD1 (6 bases). Germline assignment: CDR1 SGDLS and CDR2 YYNGEE. The CDR3 totals 16 residues. The germline V and J ends were trimmed by 4 bases and 8 bases, with 21 bases remaining between them. The CDR3 nucleotides read TGTGCCAGCAGCCCCACGGGCCAGGGGTTTGTAGGGGAGCTGTTTTTT. It translates to CASSPTGQGFVGELFF.